These 27 T cell receptor beta chains share one sample of origin, sequenced in a study of shared clonotypes between healthy human individuals. The method was immunoSEQ multiplex PCR; TCRdb's version includes in-frame clones alone and lacks a portion of them. The profile shows a few million clones, 85% to 95% of them singletons. Sequencing used naive CD4+ T cells sorted from blood. Stated subset: CD45RA+ positively selected. The receptors were gathered from a man between 18 and 29 years old in good health.

On this clone: Additional DNA sequences in this sample encode the identical CDR3. The chain carries TRBV19 and TRBJ2-2; D is ambiguous. The CDR3 loop spans 14 amino acids. Trimming removed 5 bases from V and 3 bases from J, with 10 bases in between. Germline V lookup: CDR1 LNHDA, CDR2 SQIVND (reference sequence). The chain's CDR3 is CASSPTGDTGELFF. The CDR3 DNA is TGTGCCAGTAGTCCGACCGGAGACACCGGGGAGCTGTTTTTT. Supplemented by reference TRBV19 and TRBJ2-2, the full variable domain reads DGGITQSPKYLFRKEGQNVTLSCEQNLNHDAMYWYRQDPGQGLRLIYYSQIVNDFQKGDIAEGYSVSREKKESFPLTVTSAQKNPTAFYLCASSPTGDTGELFFGEGSRLTVL.

This clone was recorded only once. The chain recombines TRBV14 with TRBJ1-6, with TRBD1 as a possible D gene (5 bases). The germline V gene encodes CDR1 SGHDN and CDR2 FVKESK. The CDR3 has 17 residues. The V gene lost 0 bases and the J gene lost 1 base, with 10 bases spanning the gap. The DNA for the CDR3 is TGTGCCAGCAGCCAAGAGGGACGTGGGTCCTATAATTCACCCCTCCACTTT. It translates to CASSQEGRGSYNSPLHF.

The chain uses TRBV27 and TRBJ1-6, with D uncertain. This CDR3 comprises 18 residues. Trimming pared 4 bases from V and 0 bases from J, leaving 16 bases between. In germline, CDR1 is MNHEY, CDR2 SMNVEV (reference sequence). The CDR3 DNA reads as TGTGCCAGCAGTTCTCGGGTCCGTCCGATCTCCTATAATTCACCCCTCCACTTT. Protein product: CASSSRVRPISYNSPLHF.

The CDR3: CSVEVAGVGTGELFF. The CDR3, as DNA: TGCAGCGTTGAAGTGGCGGGGGTAGGAACCGGGGAGCTGTTTTTT. V and J are TRBV29-1 and TRBJ2-2; 7 bases line up with TRBD2. This CDR3 region has 15 residues. Germline V gives CDR1 SQVTM, CDR2 ANQGSEA. The V and J ends lost 1 base and 5 bases, in that order; junction bases with no gene match: 7.

With respect to this clone: It is unclear where the CDR3 begins or ends on the DNA, so no DNA is shown, and the CDR3 is as TCRdb lists it. The gene calls are TRBV7-9 and TRBJ2-3; TRBD2 is taken as the D call from the table, unchecked against the DNA. Germline CDR1 is SEHNR and CDR2 is FQNEAQ (reference sequence). The CDR3 extends over 13 residues, inclusive of both ends. CDR3 sequence: CASSVGTLGTQYF.

The chain recombines TRBV6-6 with TRBJ1-6; unclear D gene. The germline CDR1 and CDR2 sequences are MNHNY and SVGAGI (reference sequence). V gave up 4 bases and J gave up 1 base, with 8 bases separating them. The CDR3 is 15 residues long. The CDR3 region has the DNA TGTGCCAGCAGTTCCGACGGTTCCTATAATTCACCCCTCCACTTT. Its protein product is CASSSDGSYNSPLHF.

The chain is built from TRBV7-2 and TRBJ2-3; 11 bases agree with TRBD2. The germline V gene encodes CDR1 SGHTA and CDR2 FQGNSA. The CDR3 runs to 17 residues. The J segment lost 5 bases and the V segment lost 5 bases, leaving 12 bases of the junction unmatched. The CDR3 DNA reads as TGTGCCAGCAGCGTCTCGGGACTAGCGGCCCGTGGAGATACGCAGTATTTT. It specifies CASSVSGLAARGDTQYF.

There are a few counts of this clone. J is TRBJ1-6 and V is TRBV4-2; D is ambiguous. This CDR3 contains 15 residues. V was trimmed by 1 base and J by 9 bases, leaving 13 bases between them. Germline loops: CDR1 LGHNA, CDR2 YNFKEQ. For the CDR3, the DNA is TGTGCCAGCAGCCAAGGACTGGGTTTTAGTTCACCCCTCCACTTT. It is translated as CASSQGLGFSSPLHF.

This clone was detected only once. The chain uses TRBV5-4 and TRBJ2-7; D is perhaps TRBD1 (5 bases). V was shortened by 1 base and J by 3 bases, with 11 bases between the two germline ends. This CDR3 comprises 14 residues. Germline V lookup: CDR1 SGHNT, CDR2 YYREEE (reference sequence). CDR3 residues: CASSLQGRVYEQYF. For the CDR3, the DNA is TGTGCCAGCAGCTTGCAGGGAAGAGTCTACGAGCAGTACTTC.

The chain combines TRBV11-2 with TRBJ2-1; D remains ambiguous. The CDR3 is 14 amino acids. The germline V and J ends were trimmed by 4 bases and 0 bases, with 7 bases remaining between them. Germline V gene data show CDR1 as SGHAT and CDR2 as FQNNGV. The CDR3 region has the DNA TGTGCCAGCAGCTCCTCGAGCTCCTACAATGAGCAGTTCTTC. It is translated as CASSSSSSYNEQFF. Using reference TRBV11-2 and TRBJ2-1 for the parts outside the CDR3, the full variable domain is EAGVAQSPRYKIIEKRQSVAFWCNPISGHATLYWYQQILGQGPKLLIQFQNNGVVDDSQLPKDRFSAERLKGVDSTLKIQPAKLEDSAVYLCASSSSSSYNEQFFGPGTRLTVL.

This rearrangement joins TRBV7-9 to TRBJ2-3; maybe TRBD2 (6 bases). The CDR3 covers 16 residues. Trimming pared 1 base from V and 2 bases from J, leaving 13 bases between. CDR1 and CDR2 from the germline V gene are SEHNR and FQNEAQ (reference sequence). The CDR3 DNA reads as TGTGCCAGCAGCTTAGGGGTTAGCGGCAACACAGATACGCAGTATTTT. This gives the protein CASSLGVSGNTDTQYF.

The genes are TRBV10-3 and TRBJ2-1, with 10 positions matching TRBD2. V shed 0 bases and J 8 bases; nucleotides not matched to a gene: 7. This CDR3 region has 16 residues. The V gene's germline CDR1 is ENHRY and CDR2 SYGVKD. CDR3 loop: CAISESVAGGEDEQFF. CDR3 DNA sequence: TGTGCCATCAGTGAGTCTGTAGCGGGGGGTGAGGATGAGCAGTTCTTC.

In the case of this clone: Other DNA sequences within the sample encode an identical CDR3. This rearrangement joins TRBV6-1 to TRBJ2-3; a weak D match, TRBD1 (7 bases). Germline V CDR1 and CDR2: MNHNS, SASEGT. This CDR3 region has 15 residues. V was trimmed by 2 bases and J by 3 bases, leaving 12 bases between them. CDR3 nucleotide sequence: TGTGCCAGCAGTGAACGGGCAGGGGGGACAGATACGCAGTATTTT. As protein: CASSERAGGTDTQYF.

The chain links TRBV11-2 to TRBJ2-3; 8 bases map to TRBD2. The CDR3 length is 16 residues. The germline gives CDR1 SGHAT, CDR2 FQNNGV. With V trimmed by 1 base and J by 4 bases, 7 bases remained unmatched. CDR3 sequence: CASSLGVLAASDTQYF. As DNA, the CDR3 is TGTGCCAGCAGCTTAGGGGTACTAGCGGCCTCAGATACGCAGTATTTT. Drawing the rest from reference TRBV11-2 and TRBJ2-3, the complete variable domain is EAGVAQSPRYKIIEKRQSVAFWCNPISGHATLYWYQQILGQGPKLLIQFQNNGVVDDSQLPKDRFSAERLKGVDSTLKIQPAKLEDSAVYLCASSLGVLAASDTQYFGPGTRLTVL.

V gene TRBV7-8 combines with J gene TRBJ2-3; weak D call: TRBD1 (5 bases). The V end lost 1 base, the J end lost 2 bases, and 22 bases lay between the germline ends. CDR1 is SGHVS, CDR2 FQNEAQ, per germline. The CDR3 sequence is 19 residues long. The CDR3 DNA reads TGTGCCAGCAGCTTAGGACACCAATTGACAGTCATCAACACAGATACGCAGTATTTT. Its translation is CASSLGHQLTVINTDTQYF.

J is TRBJ2-3 and V is TRBV30; 9 bases match TRBD1. The length of the CDR3 is 16 residues. J was trimmed by 0 bases and V by 0 bases; bases with no gene match: 4. From germline, CDR1 is GTSNPN and CDR2 SVGIG (reference sequence). The CDR3 here is CAWSVAGTGSTDTQYF. CDR3 DNA: TGTGCCTGGAGTGTGGCCGGGACAGGGAGCACAGATACGCAGTATTTT.

About this clone: The same CDR3 also results from other DNA sequences found in this sample. The chain is built from TRBV20-1 and TRBJ2-1; no firm D call. The CDR3 spans 10 residues. Germline lookup yields CDR1 DFQATT and CDR2 SNEGSKA (reference sequence). With 2 bases removed from V and 7 bases from J, the gap between germline ends came to 3 bases. The CDR3, as DNA: TGCAGTGCTAGAAATAATGAGCAGTTCTTC. Residues: CSARNNEQFF.

This clone has a handful of counts. The chain links TRBV29-1 to TRBJ1-2; a weak D match, TRBD1 (6 bases). Trimming took off 3 bases at V and 4 bases at J, with 9 bases between the two ends. The CDR3 extends over 12 amino acids. CDR1 is SQVTM and CDR2 is ANQGSEA in the germline V gene. CDR3: CSVETGSYGYTF. The CDR3 DNA reads as TGCAGCGTTGAGACAGGCTCCTATGGCTACACCTTC.

This clone was seen a few times. The rearrangement links TRBV29-1 to TRBJ1-1; D is ambiguous. The CDR3 extends over 12 amino acids. V shed 0 bases and J shed 5 bases, with 7 bases lying between them. Germline CDR1 SQVTM, CDR2 ANQGSEA. The chain's CDR3 is CSVEDPGTEAFF. As DNA, the CDR3 is TGCAGCGTTGAAGATCCGGGGACTGAAGCTTTCTTT.

On this clone: The same CDR3 arises from other DNA sequences in this sample as well. The chain recombines TRBV10-3 with TRBJ1-1; D is ambiguous. The CDR3 is 13 amino acids. Trimming shortened V by 6 bases and J by 1 base, and 9 bases separated the two germline ends. In germline, CDR1 is ENHRY, CDR2 SYGVKD. CDR3 sequence reads: CAISGVGNTEAFF. The CDR3 DNA is TGTGCCATCAGCGGGGTGGGGAACACTGAAGCTTTCTTT.

CDR3 DNA sequence: TGTGCCAGCAGTGAATTTCAGGTGGGCAATCAGCCCCAGCATTTT. Translated, it gives CASSEFQVGNQPQHF. This chain joins TRBV2 and TRBJ1-5; D call uncertain. The CDR3 spans 15 residues. Germline values: CDR1 SNHLY, CDR2 FYNNEI. Trimming shortened V by 2 bases and J by 2 bases, and 10 bases separated the two germline ends.

The chain combines TRBV21-1 with TRBJ2-5; the D call in the table, TRBD1, was not verified against the DNA. TRBV21-1 is annotated as a pseudogene. The CDR3 consists of 19 residues. The CDR3 bases are TGTGCCAGCAGCTCAAAGAGCTCCGGGACAGGAGATCTACAAGAGACCCAGTACTTC. This codes for CASSSKSSGTGDLQETQYF.

Details on this clone: Other DNA sequences in this sample translate to the same CDR3. V usage is TRBV5-4 and J usage is TRBJ2-2, with no clear D. There are 13 residues in the CDR3. Trimming took off 0 bases at V and 5 bases at J, with 5 bases between the two ends. Germline V lookup: CDR1 SGHNT, CDR2 YYREEE (reference sequence). The chain's CDR3 is CASSLGLTGELFF. Written as DNA, the CDR3 is TGTGCCAGCAGCTTGGGACTGACCGGGGAGCTGTTTTTT.

This clone was observed once. The V gene is TRBV19, the J gene TRBJ2-3, with no clear D. Trimming left V 3 bases short and J 4 bases short, with 11 bases between. Germline CDR1 is LNHDA and CDR2 is SQIVND (reference sequence). The CDR3 has 14 amino acids. CDR3 protein: CASSIGGPPDTQYF. The CDR3 DNA is TGTGCCAGTAGTATTGGTGGGCCTCCAGATACGCAGTATTTT. Supplemented by reference TRBV19 and TRBJ2-3, the full variable domain reads DGGITQSPKYLFRKEGQNVTLSCEQNLNHDAMYWYRQDPGQGLRLIYYSQIVNDFQKGDIAEGYSVSREKKESFPLTVTSAQKNPTAFYLCASSIGGPPDTQYFGPGTRLTVL.

The rearrangement uses TRBV11-3 and TRBJ2-3, with D uncertain. CDR1 is SGHNT and CDR2 is YENEEA in the germline V gene. The CDR3 loop spans 14 amino acids. Trimming shortened V by 0 bases and J by 2 bases, and 6 bases separated the two germline ends. The CDR3 DNA reads TGTGCCAGCAGCTTAGAAGGGTACACAGATACGCAGTATTTT. Residues: CASSLEGYTDTQYF.

The V call is TRBV19, the J call TRBJ2-7; TRBD1 matches 7 bases. Germline V CDR1 and CDR2: LNHDA, SQIVND (reference sequence). The CDR3 runs to 15 residues. Trimming at V came to 4 bases and at J to 1 base, leaving 7 bases not matched to a gene. CDR3 region: CASSTFGQASYEQYF. For the CDR3, the DNA is TGTGCCAGTAGTACGTTCGGACAGGCATCCTACGAGCAGTACTTC.

The J gene is TRBJ2-5, the V gene TRBV28; TRBD1 matches at 9 bases. The CDR3 runs 17 residues. With 3 bases clipped from V and 1 base from J, the junction kept 9 bases outside the gene matches. Per the germline V gene, CDR1 is MDHEN and CDR2 is SYDVKM. CDR3 in amino acids: CASSFGWTGVFQETQYF. In nucleotides, the CDR3 is TGTGCCAGCAGTTTTGGGTGGACAGGGGTTTTCCAAGAGACCCAGTACTTC.